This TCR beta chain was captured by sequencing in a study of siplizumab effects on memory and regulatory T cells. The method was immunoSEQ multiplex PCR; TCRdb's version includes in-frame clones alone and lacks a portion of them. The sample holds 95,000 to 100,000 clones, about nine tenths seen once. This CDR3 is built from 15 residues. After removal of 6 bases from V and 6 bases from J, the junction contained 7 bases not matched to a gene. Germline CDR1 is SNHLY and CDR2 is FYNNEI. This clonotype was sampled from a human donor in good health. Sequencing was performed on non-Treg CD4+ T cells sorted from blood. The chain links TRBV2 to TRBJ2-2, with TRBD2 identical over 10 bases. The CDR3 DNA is TGTGCCAGCAGGGGGGCTAGCGGGAGTTCCGGGGAGCTGTTTTTT. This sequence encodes CASRGASGSSGELFF.